This T cell receptor (beta chain) was sequenced during a study of blood T cell repertoires in COVID-19. Looking at the study overall: Acute and convalescent COVID-19 samples came from the United States, Italy and Spain. The analysed material was cDNA or gDNA that came from T cells, B-cell-depleted T cells, or PBMCs.

The CDR3 is 15 residues long. Germline CDR1 reads MNHEY; CDR2 reads SMNVEV (reference sequence). Between the trimmed V and J ends, which lost 4 bases and 0 bases, there was a span of 10 bases. In the authors' methods: The authors estimated nucleated cell counts from reference gene primer amplification. Profiling relied on immunoSEQ multiplex PCR, and the TCRdb table lists in-frame clones only, not all of them. V, J and clone size derive from that table, while D and trimming were established from the DNA sequence. The sample lists 55,000 to 85,000 clones, roughly 80% occurring once. Sequenced sample: peripheral blood. The rearrangement links TRBV27 to TRBJ2-1; no clear D gene. The source is a woman in her seventies with acute or convalescent COVID-19. CDR3 in DNA: TGTGCCAGCAGTTCGAGGATTAGCTCCTACAATGAGCAGTTCTTC. Protein: CASSSRISSYNEQFF.